Reported below is one TCR beta chain. Its antigen is unknown. V shed 5 bases, J shed 7 bases, and the junction held 2 bases outside the gene matches. This CDR3 has 12 amino acids. Germline CDR1 WSHSY, CDR2 SAAADI. Produced via immunoSEQ multiplex PCR; TCRdb's table is partial and in-frame only. The sample contains about 64,000 clones, more than 80% of which appear only once. The sample originates from a study of OX40 agonist ivuxolimab in advanced cancers. Background on the study: Age averaged around 58 years (range roughly 23 to 85), and 70% to 85% were male.

Study conclusions and caveats: Clonal expansion from baseline to week 6 occurred in both CD4+ and CD8+ T cells. Certain nonresponders additionally had low normalized T-cell clonal expansion.

The TCR originated in an adult with an advanced solid tumor such as melanoma, head and neck, liver or kidney cancer. Source: CD4+ or CD8+ T cells sorted from blood, taken in a trial of the OX40 agonist ivuxolimab. The rearrangement uses TRBV10-2 and TRBJ1-3; 7 bases match TRBD1. The CDR3 reads CASSQGENTIYF. The CDR3 bases are TGCGCCAGCAGTCAGGGGGAGAACACCATATATTTT.